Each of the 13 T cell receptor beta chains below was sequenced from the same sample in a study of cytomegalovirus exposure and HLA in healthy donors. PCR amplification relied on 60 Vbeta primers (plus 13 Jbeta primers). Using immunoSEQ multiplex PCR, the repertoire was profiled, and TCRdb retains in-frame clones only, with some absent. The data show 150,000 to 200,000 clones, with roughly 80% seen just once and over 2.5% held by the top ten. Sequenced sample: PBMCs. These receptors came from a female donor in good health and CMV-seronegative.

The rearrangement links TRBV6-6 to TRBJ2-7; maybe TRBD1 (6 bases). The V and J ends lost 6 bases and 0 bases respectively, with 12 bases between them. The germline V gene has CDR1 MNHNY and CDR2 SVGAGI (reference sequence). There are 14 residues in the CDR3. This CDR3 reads CASRFRGPSYEQYF. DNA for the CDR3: TGTGCCAGCAGGTTCAGGGGCCCCTCCTACGAGCAGTACTTC.

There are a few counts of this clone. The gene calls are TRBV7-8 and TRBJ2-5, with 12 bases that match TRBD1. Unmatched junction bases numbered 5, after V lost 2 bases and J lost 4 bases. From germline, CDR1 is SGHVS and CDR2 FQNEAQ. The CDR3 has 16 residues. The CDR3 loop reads CASSLSGTGGGETQYF. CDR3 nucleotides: TGTGCCAGCAGCTTATCCGGGACAGGGGGCGGAGAGACCCAGTACTTC.

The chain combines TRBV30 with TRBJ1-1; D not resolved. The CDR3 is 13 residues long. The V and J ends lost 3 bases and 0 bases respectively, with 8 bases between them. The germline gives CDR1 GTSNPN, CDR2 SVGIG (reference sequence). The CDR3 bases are TGTGCCTGGAGGGTTAGATTGAACACTGAAGCTTTCTTT. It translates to CAWRVRLNTEAFF.

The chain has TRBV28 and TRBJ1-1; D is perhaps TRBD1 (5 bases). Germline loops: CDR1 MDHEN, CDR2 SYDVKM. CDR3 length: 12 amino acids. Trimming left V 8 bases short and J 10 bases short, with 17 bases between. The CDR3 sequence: CASARQGHLAFF. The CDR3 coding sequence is TGTGCCAGCGCGCGGCAGGGTCATTTAGCTTTCTTT.

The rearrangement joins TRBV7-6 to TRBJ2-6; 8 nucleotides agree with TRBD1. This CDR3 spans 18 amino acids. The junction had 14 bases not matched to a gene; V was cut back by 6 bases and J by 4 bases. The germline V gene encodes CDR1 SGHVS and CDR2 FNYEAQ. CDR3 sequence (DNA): TGTGCCAGCAGACCGACTCCAGGGGGCGCGGGCGGGGCCAACGTCCTGACTTTC. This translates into CASRPTPGGAGGANVLTF. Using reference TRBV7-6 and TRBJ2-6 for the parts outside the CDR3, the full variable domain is GAGVSQSPRYKVTKRGQDVALRCDPISGHVSLYWYRQALGQGPEFLTYFNYEAQQDKSGLPNDRFSAERPEGSISTLTIQRTEQRDSAMYRCASRPTPGGAGGANVLTFGAGSRLTVL.

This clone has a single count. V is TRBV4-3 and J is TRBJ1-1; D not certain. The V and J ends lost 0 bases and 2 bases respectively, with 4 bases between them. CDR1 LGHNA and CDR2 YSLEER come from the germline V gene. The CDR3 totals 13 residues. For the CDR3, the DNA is TGCGCCAGCAGCCAAGATACAAACACTGAAGCTTTCTTT. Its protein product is CASSQDTNTEAFF.

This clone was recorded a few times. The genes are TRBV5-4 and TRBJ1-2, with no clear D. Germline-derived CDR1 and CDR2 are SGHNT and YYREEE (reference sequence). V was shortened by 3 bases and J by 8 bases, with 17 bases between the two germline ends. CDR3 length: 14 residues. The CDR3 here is CASSSPDTLWGYTF. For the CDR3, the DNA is TGTGCCAGCAGCTCCCCTGACACGCTCTGGGGCTACACCTTC.

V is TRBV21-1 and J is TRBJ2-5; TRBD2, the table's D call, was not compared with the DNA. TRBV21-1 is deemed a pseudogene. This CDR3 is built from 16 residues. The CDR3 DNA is TGTGCCAGCAGCAAGACTAGCGAGAAGTACCAAGAGACCCAGTACTTC. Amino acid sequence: CASSKTSEKYQETQYF.

The DNA of the CDR3 is TGTGCCAGCAGCCCCCTGACAGACGGGAATCAGCCCCAGCATTTT. Protein sequence: CASSPLTDGNQPQHF. The genes are TRBV7-2 and TRBJ1-5; possible D gene TRBD1, 5 bases. Germline V gives CDR1 SGHTA, CDR2 FQGNSA. The V gene lost 5 bases and the J gene lost 4 bases, with 15 bases spanning the gap. This CDR3 has 15 residues.

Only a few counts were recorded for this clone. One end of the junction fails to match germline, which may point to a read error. For the CDR3, the DNA is TGCGCCAGCAGTTTGGGCCCAGGGGGTGAGACCCAGTACTTC. It encodes CASSLGPGGETQYF. The chain has TRBV5-1 and TRBJ2-5; 7 bases fit TRBD1. The CDR3 extends over 14 amino acids. Germline loops: CDR1 SGHRS, CDR2 YFSETQ.

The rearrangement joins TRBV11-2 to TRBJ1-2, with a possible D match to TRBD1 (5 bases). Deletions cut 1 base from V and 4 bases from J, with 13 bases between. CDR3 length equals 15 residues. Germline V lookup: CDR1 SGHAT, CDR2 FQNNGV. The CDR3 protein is CASSLAPGFGYGYTF. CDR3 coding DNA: TGTGCCAGCAGCTTAGCTCCAGGGTTTGGCTATGGCTACACCTTC.

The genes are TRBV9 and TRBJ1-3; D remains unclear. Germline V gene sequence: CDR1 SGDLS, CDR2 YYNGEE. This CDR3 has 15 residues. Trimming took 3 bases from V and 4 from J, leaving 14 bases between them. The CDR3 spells CASSAGSEIGNTIYF. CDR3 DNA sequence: TGTGCCAGCAGCGCCGGGTCGGAAATAGGAAACACCATATATTTT.

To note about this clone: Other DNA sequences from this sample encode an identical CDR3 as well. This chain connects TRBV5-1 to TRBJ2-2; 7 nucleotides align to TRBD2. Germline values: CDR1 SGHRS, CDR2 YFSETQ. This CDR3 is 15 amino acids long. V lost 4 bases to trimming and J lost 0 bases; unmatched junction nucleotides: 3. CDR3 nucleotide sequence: TGCGCCAGCAGCCTTGGGGGGGCGAACACCGGGGAGCTGTTTTTT. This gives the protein CASSLGGANTGELFF.